The clone carrying this T cell receptor beta chain was detected only a few times. This CDR3 comprises 18 residues. Germline-derived CDR1 and CDR2 are SGHVS and FQNEAQ. V gave up 3 bases and J gave up 0 bases; unmatched junction bases: 11. This entry is derived from a study of identical twins. Unique molecular identifiers were in the cDNA, with template-switch universal primer binding. TCRdb re-called the 5' RACE reads through MiXCR, storing one row per CDR3 protein. Among some 1,600,000 distinct CDR3 sequences, around 33% were seen once, and the ten largest hold less than 0.35%. This sequence joins TRBV7-8 and TRBJ2-7; 10 bases align to TRBD1. This TCR was sampled from a newborn girl in good health. Sequenced material: cord blood. The DNA of the CDR3 is TGTGCCAGCAGCTTGGAGGAAATGACAGGGGGCCACTCCTACGAGCAGTACTTC. It yields the protein CASSLEEMTGGHSYEQYF.